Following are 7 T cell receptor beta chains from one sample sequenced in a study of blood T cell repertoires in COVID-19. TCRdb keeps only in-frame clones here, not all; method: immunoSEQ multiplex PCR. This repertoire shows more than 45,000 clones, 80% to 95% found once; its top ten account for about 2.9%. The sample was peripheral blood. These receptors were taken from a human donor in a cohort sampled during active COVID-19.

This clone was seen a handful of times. The CDR3 is CASEWRNQPQHF. The DNA for the CDR3 is TGTGCCAGCGAATGGCGCAATCAGCCCCAGCATTTT. The V and J genes are TRBV7-9 and TRBJ1-5; D is unclear. Trimming took 8 bases from V and 2 from J, leaving 7 bases between them. Per germline, CDR1 SEHNR and CDR2 FQNEAQ (reference sequence). There are 12 residues in the CDR3.

The chain's CDR3 is CASSLAGQTKTYNEQFF. The CDR3 coding sequence is TGTGCCAGCAGCTTGGCGGGACAGACCAAAACCTACAATGAGCAGTTCTTC. The chain recombines TRBV5-6 with TRBJ2-1; TRBD1 matches at 7 bases. Germline-derived CDR1 and CDR2 are SGHDT and YYEEEE. This CDR3 contains 17 residues. Losses at the gene ends were 0 bases for V and 2 bases for J; bases not matched to a gene: 8.

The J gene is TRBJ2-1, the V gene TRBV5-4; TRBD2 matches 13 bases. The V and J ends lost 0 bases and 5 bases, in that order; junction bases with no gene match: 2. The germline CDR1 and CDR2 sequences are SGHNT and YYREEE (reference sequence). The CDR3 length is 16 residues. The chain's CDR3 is CASSLAGTSGNNEQFF. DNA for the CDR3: TGTGCCAGCAGCTTGGCCGGGACTAGCGGGAACAATGAGCAGTTCTTC.

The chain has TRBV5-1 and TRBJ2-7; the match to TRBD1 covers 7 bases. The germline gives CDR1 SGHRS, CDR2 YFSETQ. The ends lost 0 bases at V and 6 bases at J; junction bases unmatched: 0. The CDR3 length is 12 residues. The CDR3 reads CASSLAGGEQYF. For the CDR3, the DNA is TGCGCCAGCAGCTTGGCAGGGGGCGAGCAGTACTTC.

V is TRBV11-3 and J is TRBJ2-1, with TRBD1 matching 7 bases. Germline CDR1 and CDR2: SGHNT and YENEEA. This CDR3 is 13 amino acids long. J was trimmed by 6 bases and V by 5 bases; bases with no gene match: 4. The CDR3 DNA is TGTGCCAGCAGCCGGACAGGAACCAATGAGCAGTTCTTC. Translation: CASSRTGTNEQFF.

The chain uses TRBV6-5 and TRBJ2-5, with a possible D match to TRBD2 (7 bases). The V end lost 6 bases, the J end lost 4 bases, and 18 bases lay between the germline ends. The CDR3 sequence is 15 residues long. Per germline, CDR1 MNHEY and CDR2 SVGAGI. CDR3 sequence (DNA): TGTGCCAGCAGCCCCGAAATAGGGGGGGTAGAGACCCAGTACTTC. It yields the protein CASSPEIGGVETQYF.

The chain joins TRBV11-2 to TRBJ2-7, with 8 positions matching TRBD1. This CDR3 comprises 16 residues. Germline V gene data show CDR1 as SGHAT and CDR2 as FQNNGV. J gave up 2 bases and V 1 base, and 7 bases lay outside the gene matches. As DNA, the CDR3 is TGTGCCAGCAGCTTAGGGAGGCAGGGGGCCACCTACGAGCAGTACTTC. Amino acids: CASSLGRQGATYEQYF. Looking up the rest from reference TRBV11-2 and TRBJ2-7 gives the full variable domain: EAGVAQSPRYKIIEKRQSVAFWCNPISGHATLYWYQQILGQGPKLLIQFQNNGVVDDSQLPKDRFSAERLKGVDSTLKIQPAKLEDSAVYLCASSLGRQGATYEQYFGPGTRLTVT.